The rows below give T cell receptor beta chains drawn from one sample of a study of patients and donors after allogeneic stem cell transplantation. A single record per CDR3 protein comes from TCRdb applying MiXCR to the RT-PCR reads. Counted here are about 230,000 distinct CDR3 sequences, 13% to 15% occurring once; the ten biggest clones make up 9.5% to 13%. Input material: blood, either unsorted or a sorted T cell fraction (not recorded which). All receptors derive from a human donor who was either an allogeneic HSCT recipient or a stem cell or donor lymphocyte infusion donor (not recorded which). It is not recorded whose cells these are; they may come from a transplant donor. CDR3s include the opening cysteine and the closing phenylalanine or tryptophan. D genes are given only for firm matches. Where a row states a size, it is once, few, many or the class of an expanded clone; other rows omit it.

DNA: TGTGCCACCAGTGACCCGGTGGGGACCGAGAACACCGGGGAGCTGTTTTTT
CDR3: CATSDPVGTENTGELFF
size: NA
J: TRBJ2-2
length: 17
V: TRBV24-1
D: NA

DNA: TGTGCCAGCAGTGAGACTATCCGGACAGATACGCAGTATTTT
CDR3: CASSETIRTDTQYF
size: few
J: TRBJ2-3
length: 14
V: TRBV6-1
D: NA

DNA: TGTGCCAGCAGTTTAGATATGCTAGACACCGGGGAGCTGTTTTTT
CDR3: CASSLDMLDTGELFF
size: many
J: TRBJ2-2
length: 15
V: TRBV12-3/TRBV12-4
D: NA

DNA: TGTGCCAGCAGCGCTCACCCCACAGATACGCAGTATTTT
CDR3: CASSAHPTDTQYF
size: NA
J: TRBJ2-3
length: 13
V: TRBV9
D: NA

DNA: TGTGCCAGCAGCTTGACTAGCGGGGGGGCCGAGACCCAGTACTTC
CDR3: CASSLTSGGAETQYF
size: NA
J: TRBJ2-5
length: 15
V: TRBV5-4
D: TRBD2

DNA: TGCGCCAGCAGCGCCAATAGCGGGGGGCACAATGAGCAGTTCTTC
CDR3: CASSANSGGHNEQFF
size: NA
J: TRBJ2-1
length: 15
V: TRBV5-1
D: TRBD2

DNA: TGTGCCAGCAGCTTCGCGGGAACAGGGGCTAACGAGCAGTACTTC
CDR3: CASSFAGTGANEQYF
size: NA
J: TRBJ2-7
length: 15
V: TRBV11-3
D: NA

DNA: TGTGCCAGCAGGATCGGAGGTGCTACGCAGTATTTT
CDR3: CASRIGGATQYF
size: few
J: TRBJ2-3
length: 12
V: TRBV12-3/TRBV12-4
D: NA

DNA: TGTGCCAGCAGCCCGGACAGATATAATTCACCCCTCCACTTT
CDR3: CASSPDRYNSPLHF
size: few
J: TRBJ1-6
length: 14
V: TRBV11-2
D: NA

DNA: TGTGCCTTTAACAGAGCAACTAATGAAAAACTGTTTTTT
CDR3: CAFNRATNEKLFF
size: few
J: TRBJ1-4
length: 13
V: TRBV30
D: NA

DNA: TGCAGTGCTAGAGATATGTGGCAGCTCGACGAAAGTTATGAAAAACTGTTTTTT
CDR3: CSARDMWQLDESYEKLFF
size: few
J: TRBJ1-4
length: 18
V: TRBV20-1
D: NA

DNA: TGTGCCAGCAGCGTCGGTTACCGTCGGGAGACCCAGTACTTC
CDR3: CASSVGYRRETQYF
size: few
J: TRBJ2-5
length: 14
V: TRBV9
D: NA

DNA: TGTGCCAGCAGTTTATCAGCCGGGATTCTCGATACGCAGTATTTT
CDR3: CASSLSAGILDTQYF
size: NA
J: TRBJ2-3
length: 15
V: TRBV27
D: NA

DNA: TGTGCCAGCAGCTTGGTAGGGACCTACGACGGGGGCTACACCTTC
CDR3: CASSLVGTYDGGYTF
size: few
J: TRBJ1-2
length: 15
V: TRBV7-9
D: NA

DNA: TGTGCCAGCAGTTTCTCGCAGAATCAGCCCCAGCATTTT
CDR3: CASSFSQNQPQHF
size: few
J: TRBJ1-5
length: 13
V: TRBV27
D: NA

DNA: TGTGCCAGCCTCAGCAGGGGGGATGGCTACACCTTC
CDR3: CASLSRGDGYTF
size: many
J: TRBJ1-2
length: 12
V: TRBV6-5
D: TRBD1

DNA: TGTGCCAGCAGCTACCGTCCTAGCGGGAGGGCAGATACGCAGTATTTT
CDR3: CASSYRPSGRADTQYF
size: many
J: TRBJ2-3
length: 16
V: TRBV11-2
D: TRBD2

DNA: TGTGCCACCAGCAGAGGGGCGCGGGGAGGGGAAGAGACCCAGTACTTC
CDR3: CATSRGARGGEETQYF
size: NA
J: TRBJ2-5
length: 16
V: TRBV15
D: TRBD2

DNA: TGCGCCAGCAGCAGCGGGACTACCGACAATGAGCAGTTCTTC
CDR3: CASSSGTTDNEQFF
size: NA
J: TRBJ2-1
length: 14
V: TRBV5-1
D: TRBD2

DNA: TGCAGTGCTAGAGATCAACTCCGGGACTGGGGCAATGAGCAGTTCTTC
CDR3: CSARDQLRDWGNEQFF
size: many
J: TRBJ2-1
length: 16
V: TRBV20-1
D: NA